Sequencing of this TCR beta chain was carried out in a study of cytomegalovirus exposure and HLA in healthy donors. Study-level points and caveats: As immune exposure information, only CMV serostatus was available.

Concerning this clone itself: What it binds is unknown.

Germline values: CDR1 MNHNS, CDR2 SASEGT. CDR3 length: 13 residues. V was pared by 8 bases and J by 2 bases, with 9 bases between. 13 Jbeta primers and 60 Vbeta primers were used for the PCR. Measured with immunoSEQ multiplex PCR; TCRdb has only the in-frame clones, and not every one. The data hold roughly 110,000 clones, with roughly 68% observed a single time. The V and J genes are TRBV6-1 and TRBJ2-2; possible D gene TRBD2, 5 bases. The TCR was taken from a man younger than 45 in good health and CMV-seropositive. The specimen sequenced was PBMCs. CDR3 nucleotides: TGTGCCAGCGGCCGGGGTAACACCGGGGAGCTGTTTTTT. It translates to CASGRGNTGELFF.